Below are 13 T cell receptor beta chains sequenced from a single sample in a study of blood T cell repertoires in COVID-19 (dated by TCRdb to the early 2020s). Library preparation was by the immunoSEQ multiplex PCR assay. The clones in this table, taken by TCRdb from immuneACCESS, are in-frame only. Not every clone is retained; where verified, under half of the shortfall comes from an unresolved V gene, and the cause of the rest is unknown. The sample table holds about 49,000 clones, of which approximately 90% were seen once. The top ten constitute approximately 12% of the sample. The sample was peripheral blood. These receptors were taken from a man aged 80 or over with acute or convalescent COVID-19.

CDR3 loop: CASSWDRGNYGYTF. For the CDR3, the DNA is TGTGCCAGCAGCTGGGACAGGGGCAACTATGGCTACACCTTC. V and J are TRBV5-6 and TRBJ1-2, with 10 positions matching TRBD1. V lost 3 bases, J lost 2 bases, and 1 base stayed unmatched. From germline, CDR1 is SGHDT and CDR2 YYEEEE. The CDR3 sequence is 14 residues long.

The chain uses TRBV24-1 and TRBJ2-3; a weak D match, TRBD2 (6 bases). Germline CDR1 KGHDR, CDR2 SFDVKD. The CDR3 length is 13 residues. Trimming left V 9 bases short and J 6 bases short, with 15 bases between. The CDR3, as DNA: TGTGCCACCTCCTCACCCGGGACTGATACGCAGTATTTT. The encoded protein is CATSSPGTDTQYF.

The chain combines TRBV5-1 with TRBJ2-7, with a tentative D call TRBD1 (5 bases). With 4 bases removed from V and 0 bases from J, the gap between germline ends came to 11 bases. Looked up from germline, CDR1 is SGHRS and CDR2 is YFSETQ. This CDR3 region has 14 residues. The CDR3 is CASSGAGSSYEQYF. In DNA, the CDR3 is TGCGCCAGCAGCGGGGCAGGTAGCTCCTACGAGCAGTACTTC.

This clone was picked up one time. CDR3 region: CASSLEGTRSYEQYF. The CDR3 region has the DNA TGTGCCAGCAGCTTAGAAGGGACTAGATCCTACGAGCAGTACTTC. The chain uses TRBV7-2 and TRBJ2-7; 8 bases fit TRBD2. Germline loops: CDR1 SGHTA, CDR2 FQGNSA. Germline trimming cut 1 base from V and 1 base from J; bases unmatched to any gene: 3. This CDR3 spans 15 amino acids. Supplemented by reference TRBV7-2 and TRBJ2-7, the full variable domain reads GAGVSQSPSNKVTEKGKDVELRCDPISGHTALYWYRQSLGQGLEFLIYFQGNSAPDKSGLPSDRFSAERTGGSVSTLTIQRTQQEDSAVYLCASSLEGTRSYEQYFGPGTRLTVT.

The chain carries TRBV28 and TRBJ1-4; TRBD1 is a possible D gene (5 bases). Trimming took 3 bases from V and 11 from J, leaving 16 bases between them. CDR3 length equals 14 residues. Per germline, CDR1 MDHEN and CDR2 SYDVKM. CDR3 coding DNA: TGTGCCAGCAGTTTTTCCCCGACAGTGGGTAAACTGTTTTTT. It codes for CASSFSPTVGKLFF.

This clone was seen once. Other DNA sequences from this sample encode an identical CDR3 as well. The chain couples TRBV19 to TRBJ1-6; a possible D gene is TRBD1 (5 bases). The CDR3 sequence is 13 residues long. The V gene's germline CDR1 is LNHDA and CDR2 SQIVND (reference sequence). The V end was cut by 3 bases, the J end by 10 bases, with 10 bases between. DNA of the CDR3: TGTGCCAGTAGTATTGGCGGGGACTCACCCCTCCACTTT. It yields the protein CASSIGGDSPLHF.

This clone was recorded only once. V gene TRBV4-2 combines with J gene TRBJ1-4, with D perhaps TRBD1 (6 bases). With 2 bases removed from V and 2 bases from J, the gap between germline ends came to 15 bases. The CDR3 covers 17 residues. CDR1 LGHNA and CDR2 YNFKEQ come from the germline V gene. The CDR3 spells CASSQQGIQGTNEKLFF. In nucleotides, the CDR3 is TGTGCCAGCAGCCAACAGGGGATTCAGGGGACTAATGAAAAACTGTTTTTT.

This clone appeared a few times. The V call is TRBV6-5, the J call TRBJ2-5; 10 positions agree with TRBD1. Unmatched junction bases numbered 6, after V lost 6 bases and J lost 5 bases. This CDR3 is built from 14 residues. Germline lookup yields CDR1 MNHEY and CDR2 SVGAGI. The CDR3 region is CASSRTGGRETQYF. CDR3 in DNA: TGTGCCAGCAGCAGGACAGGGGGTCGCGAGACCCAGTACTTC.

The chain is built from TRBV7-6 and TRBJ2-7; 9 nucleotides align to TRBD1. J gave up 1 base and V 4 bases, and 8 bases lay outside the gene matches. This CDR3 region has 16 residues. Germline values: CDR1 SGHVS, CDR2 FNYEAQ. The chain's CDR3 is CASSSQGQGGSYEQYF. The CDR3, as DNA: TGTGCCAGCAGCTCCCAGGGACAGGGCGGGTCCTACGAGCAGTACTTC.

The table lists this clone with a few counts. The V and J genes are TRBV30 and TRBJ1-2; tentatively, D is TRBD1 (5 bases). The CDR3 is 14 amino acids. Germline lookup yields CDR1 GTSNPN and CDR2 SVGIG (reference sequence). V lost 5 bases to trimming and J lost 4 bases, with 17 bases between them. CDR3: CAWSPFGGAYGYTF. For the CDR3, the DNA is TGTGCCTGGTCCCCTTTCGGGGGTGCCTATGGCTACACCTTC.

The table lists this clone with a few counts. The CDR3: CASTTGTSPYEQYF. The DNA for the CDR3 is TGCGCCAGCACGACAGGGACTAGTCCCTACGAGCAGTACTTC. This rearrangement joins TRBV5-1 to TRBJ2-7; possible D gene TRBD2, 8 bases. V lost 6 bases and J 2 bases, leaving 15 bases between the germline ends. CDR3 length: 14 amino acids. CDR1 and CDR2 (germline): SGHRS, YFSETQ.

This clone appeared once. J is TRBJ2-3 and V is TRBV3-1 (or the pseudogene TRBV3-2); TRBD2 is a possible D gene (7 bases). Deletions cut 2 bases from V and 2 bases from J, with 14 bases between. The length of the CDR3 is 16 residues. Germline-derived CDR1 and CDR2 are LGHDT and YNNKEL (reference sequence). The CDR3 here is CASSQKGGIPTDTQYF. The CDR3, as DNA: TGTGCCAGCAGCCAAAAGGGGGGGATCCCCACAGATACGCAGTATTTT.

The chain's CDR3 is CASSQTGPYGYTF. CDR3 sequence (DNA): TGTGCCAGCAGTCAGACAGGGCCCTATGGCTACACCTTC. The chain couples TRBV6-5 to TRBJ1-2, with TRBD1 matching 7 bases. V was clipped by 5 bases and J by 4 bases; unmatched bases: 4. There are 13 residues in the CDR3. Germline lookup yields CDR1 MNHEY and CDR2 SVGAGI.